This TCR beta chain was documented in a study of blood T cell repertoires in COVID-19. Looking at the study overall: Samples came from the United States, Italy and Spain, spanning acute and convalescent COVID-19. The cDNA or gDNA used as material had been derived from T cells, B-cell-depleted T cells, or PBMCs.

This clone was detected once. With 5 bases clipped from V and 3 bases from J, the junction kept 6 bases outside the gene matches. CDR1 is SEHNR, CDR2 FQNEAQ, per germline (reference sequence). This CDR3 comprises 15 residues. Authors' analysis steps: Reference gene primers were amplified, and this amplification served to estimate nucleated cell counts. Generated by immunoSEQ multiplex PCR, the TCRdb table keeps only in-frame clones and is missing some. V and J calls and clone size are as listed in that table; D and trimming were resolved from the DNA. Here the sample spans some 130,000 clones, around 73% being singletons.

The receptor was derived from a man between 60 and 75 years old who had recovered from COVID-19. Sequencing was done on a sample of peripheral blood. The chain is built from TRBV7-9 and TRBJ2-2, with 7 bases aligning to TRBD2. The CDR3 nucleotides are TGTGCCAGCAGCCCCCCCCGGGGGGACACCGGGGAGCTGTTTTTT. Translation gives CASSPPRGDTGELFF. The variable domain in full, completed from reference TRBV7-9 and TRBJ2-2, reads DTGVSQNPRHKITKRGQNVTFRCDPISEHNRLYWYRQTLGQGPEFLTYFQNEAQLEKSRLLSDRFSAERPKGSFSTLEIQRTEQGDSAMYLCASSPPRGDTGELFFGEGSRLTVL.